Listed below are T cell receptor beta chains from one sample, sequenced in a study of identifying expanded T cells in peripheral blood. Assay used: immunoSEQ multiplex PCR; TCRdb lists only in-frame clones, some missing. The repertoire consists of about 91,000 clones, with about nine tenths occurring once and the leading ten covering approximately 4%. The specimen sequenced was blood. The receptors shown here come from a person between 18 and 69 years old in good health. The CDR3 runs from the conserved cysteine through the conserved F or W. The D gene is left open where the match is weak. For some rows the clone size is stated as once, few or many, or as a class when expanded; others skip it.

V gene	clone size	J gene	D gene	CDR3 DNA	CDR3 protein
TRBV9	.	TRBJ2-2	TRBD2	TGTGCCAGCAGCGTATCCAGCGGGGACACCGGGGAGCTGTTTTTT	CASSVSSGDTGELFF
TRBV6-6	.	TRBJ1-3	.	TGTGCCAGCAGTTACTCAGGGGCCGGAAACACCATATATTTT	CASSYSGAGNTIYF
TRBV19	once	TRBJ2-7	TRBD2	TGTGCCAGTAGTACCCGACTTCTAGCGGGAGTCAACGAGCAGTACTTC	CASSTRLLAGVNEQYF
TRBV10-2	once	TRBJ2-7	.	TGCGCCAGCAGTGACCCGCCTGAAGCCAACTACGAGCAGTACTTC	CASSDPPEANYEQYF
TRBV6-4	few	TRBJ2-6	.	TGTGCCAGCAGTGACGGGGGGGCCAACGTCCTGACTTTC	CASSDGGANVLTF
TRBV6-4	.	TRBJ2-3	.	TGTGCCAGCAGTGACTCGGGAGACACAGATACGCAGTATTTT	CASSDSGDTDTQYF
TRBV18	once	TRBJ2-6	TRBD1	TGTGCCAGCTCCCCGACAGGGCCTTTCTCTGGGGCCAACGTCCTGACTTTC	CASSPTGPFSGANVLTF
TRBV4-2	.	TRBJ2-3	.	TGTGCCAGCAGCCAAGGGGCTAGCGCTAGCACAGATACGCAGTATTTT	CASSQGASASTDTQYF
TRBV19	.	TRBJ2-7	TRBD2	TGTGCCAGTAGTCCCATCCGAACCCGACTAGCGGGAGACGAGCAGTACTTC	CASSPIRTRLAGDEQYF
TRBV15	.	TRBJ2-5	TRBD1	TGTGCCACCAGCAGCTGGACAGGGGCAAGCCAAGAGACCCAGTACTTC	CATSSWTGASQETQYF
TRBV4-2	.	TRBJ2-7	.	TGTGCCAGCAGCTTGGGAGGCTACGAGCAGTACTTC	CASSLGGYEQYF
TRBV2	.	TRBJ2-2	TRBD1	TGTGCCAGCAGGACAGGGGGGGACACCGGGGAGCTGTTTTTT	CASRTGGDTGELFF
TRBV5-1	.	TRBJ1-2	TRBD1	TGCGCCAGCAGCTTGGGACAGGGGGATGGCTACACCTTC	CASSLGQGDGYTF
TRBV9	.	TRBJ1-1	.	TGTGCCAGCAGCGCTTTAGACAGGAACACTGAAGCTTTCTTT	CASSALDRNTEAFF
TRBV28	.	TRBJ1-4	TRBD1	TGTGCCAGCAGCCAGGGGGTAACAACTAATGAAAAACTGTTTTTT	CASSQGVTTNEKLFF
TRBV7-8	.	TRBJ1-2	.	TGTGCCAGCAGCAAGACCAGCAGGGGCTATGGCTACACCTTC	CASSKTSRGYGYTF
TRBV6-5	.	TRBJ1-1	.	TGTGCCAGCAGTTACTCGTCACAGTCAAACACTGAAGCTTTCTTT	CASSYSSQSNTEAFF
TRBV29-1	.	TRBJ1-2	.	TGCAGCGTTGAAGAATTCCAGGGCAGGGGCTACACCTTC	CSVEEFQGRGYTF
TRBV14	.	TRBJ2-6	.	TGTGCCAGCAGCCAAGTCGAGGGGACTGGGGCCAACGTCCTGACTTTC	CASSQVEGTGANVLTF
TRBV5-4	.	TRBJ2-3	TRBD2	TGTGCCAGCAGCCTTCTACTAGCGGGATCCACAGATACGCAGTATTTT	CASSLLLAGSTDTQYF
TRBV15	.	TRBJ2-3	.	TGTGCCACCACCCGTCTAGCGCTTAGCACAGATACGCAGTATTTT	CATTRLALSTDTQYF
TRBV29-1	.	TRBJ1-4	.	TGCAGCGTCGAAGGGTTGGGCCTGGGGGGAGAAAAACTGTTTTTT	CSVEGLGLGGEKLFF
TRBV5-6	.	TRBJ2-1	TRBD2	TGTGCCAGCAGCTTGTTTGGGCCCACGGGGGGGCCGGTTGAGCAGTTCTTC	CASSLFGPTGGPVEQFF
TRBV4-3	.	TRBJ2-3	TRBD1	TGCGCCAGCAGCCAAGAAGACAGGGGCTCAGATACGCAGTATTTT	CASSQEDRGSDTQYF
TRBV9	.	TRBJ1-1	TRBD1	TGTGCCAGCAGCGTAGGAAGGACAGGGGGCGGAACTGAAGCTTTCTTT	CASSVGRTGGGTEAFF
TRBV2	.	TRBJ1-4	TRBD1	TGTGCCAGCAGCAATCAACAGGGGGCGCGGGTGATTGGTGAAAAACTGTTTTTT	CASSNQQGARVIGEKLFF
TRBV4-1	.	TRBJ1-2	.	TGCGCCAGCAGCCAAGGTGGGGACTATGGCTACACCTTC	CASSQGGDYGYTF
TRBV5-1	.	TRBJ2-4	.	TGCGCCAGCTCCTTGGGAAGCAAAAACATTCAGTACTTC	CASSLGSKNIQYF
TRBV4-3	.	TRBJ2-7	TRBD1	TGCGCCAGCAGCCACGCCGGGACAGGGACGGGGGAGCAGTACTTC	CASSHAGTGTGEQYF
TRBV10-3	.	TRBJ2-3	TRBD1	TGTGCCATCAGGCCGACGACAGGGCCTAGCACAGATACGCAGTATTTT	CAIRPTTGPSTDTQYF
TRBV9	.	TRBJ2-7	.	TGTGCCAGCAGCGTAGGCGGAGGGGGGTCCTACGAGCAGTACTTC	CASSVGGGGSYEQYF
TRBV7-2	once	TRBJ2-2	.	TGTGCCAGCAGCCGTAGGGGCAGATCCACCGGGGAGCTGTTTTTT	CASSRRGRSTGELFF
TRBV27	.	TRBJ2-2	TRBD2	TGTGCCAGCAGTTTAAGCGGGAGAGGCACCGGGGAGCTGTTTTTT	CASSLSGRGTGELFF
TRBV7-2	.	TRBJ2-3	.	TGTGCCAGCAGCTTATCGGGGACACCCACAGATACGCAGTATTTT	CASSLSGTPTDTQYF
TRBV28	.	TRBJ1-2	.	TGTGCCAGCAGTTTATTGGGTCGGGGCTACACCTTC	CASSLLGRGYTF
TRBV5-1	once	TRBJ2-5	TRBD1	TGCGCCAGCAGCTTGGCAGGGGGCCAAGAGACCCAGTACTTC	CASSLAGGQETQYF
TRBV11-1	.	TRBJ1-1	.	TGTGCCAGCAGCGCCCAAGGGGCCAACACTGAAGCTTTCTTT	CASSAQGANTEAFF
TRBV4-1	.	TRBJ2-7	.	TGCGCCAGCAGCCAAGAGGCAGGGTCCTACGAGCAGTACTTC	CASSQEAGSYEQYF
TRBV5-8	once	TRBJ2-3	TRBD2	TGTGCCAGCAACCCGGGGGGGACTAGCGGGCTTACGCAGTATTTT	CASNPGGTSGLTQYF
TRBV19	.	TRBJ2-7	.	TGTGCCAGTAGTACCCGTGGCGGGGCCTCCTACGAGCAGTACTTC	CASSTRGGASYEQYF
TRBV4-1	.	TRBJ1-3	.	TGCGCCAGCAGCCAAGAAGGGCCAGGGGACGCCTCTGGAAACACCATATATTTT	CASSQEGPGDASGNTIYF
TRBV10-3	once	TRBJ2-1	TRBD2	TGTGCCATCAGCGGGGTAGTAGCGGGAGGGTATGAGGAGCAGTTCTTC	CAISGVVAGGYEEQFF
TRBV7-3	.	TRBJ2-3	TRBD2	TGTGCCAGCAGCTGGGGGGGTGTGACAGATACGCAGTATTTT	CASSWGGVTDTQYF
TRBV5-6	.	TRBJ1-2	.	TGTGCCAGCAGCTTGGCGGGACCCGGCTACACCTTC	CASSLAGPGYTF
TRBV27	.	TRBJ1-1	.	TGTGCCAAATCGAAAAACGCGCCGGACACAATGAACACTGAAGCTTTCTTT	CAKSKNAPDTMNTEAFF
TRBV27	once	TRBJ1-1	.	TGTGCCAGCATGGCAGGGAACACTGAAGCTTTCTTT	CASMAGNTEAFF
TRBV6-5	.	TRBJ1-5	.	TGTGCCACCATCTCCACTCAGCCCCAGCATTTT	CATISTQPQHF
TRBV29-1	.	TRBJ2-7	TRBD1	TGCAGCGTTGAAGTGAGGCAGGGGGTCCCCTACGAGCAGTACTTC	CSVEVRQGVPYEQYF
TRBV6-6	.	TRBJ1-2	.	TGTGCCAGCGAGGTCGGCTACACCTTC	CASEVGYTF
TRBV14	.	TRBJ1-2	.	TGTGCCAGCAGCCAAGATTGGGGGACCGACTTTATCTATGGCTACACCTTC	CASSQDWGTDFIYGYTF
TRBV7-9	once	TRBJ2-7	.	TGTGCCAGCAGCCCAGTAGGACCATTACGGGACTTC	CASSPVGPLRDF